This T cell receptor (beta chain) was documented in a study of cytomegalovirus exposure and HLA in healthy donors. PCR primers comprised 60 Vbeta and 13 Jbeta primers. Authors' data handling: Unique TCR beta chains totaled about 78 million in a later count, with approximately 11 million of them shared. Sequencing used immunoSEQ multiplex PCR; TCRdb keeps in-frame clones, though not all of them. That table furnishes V, J and clone size, whereas the DNA furnished D and trimming. This sample has around 83,000 clones; 78% occur once, and the top ten carry approximately 4%. The sequence came from a male donor in good health and CMV-seropositive. The sample comprised PBMCs.

CDR3 sequence: CASSYISGGPPQPQHF. The CDR3 DNA follows: TGTGCCAGCAGCTACATCTCGGGGGGGCCCCCTCAGCCCCAGCATTTT. The chain uses TRBV7-2 and TRBJ1-5, with a weak D call TRBD1 (6 bases). V gave up 4 bases and J gave up 6 bases, with 19 bases separating them. Germline-derived CDR1 and CDR2 are SGHTA and FQGNSA. The CDR3 loop spans 16 amino acids.